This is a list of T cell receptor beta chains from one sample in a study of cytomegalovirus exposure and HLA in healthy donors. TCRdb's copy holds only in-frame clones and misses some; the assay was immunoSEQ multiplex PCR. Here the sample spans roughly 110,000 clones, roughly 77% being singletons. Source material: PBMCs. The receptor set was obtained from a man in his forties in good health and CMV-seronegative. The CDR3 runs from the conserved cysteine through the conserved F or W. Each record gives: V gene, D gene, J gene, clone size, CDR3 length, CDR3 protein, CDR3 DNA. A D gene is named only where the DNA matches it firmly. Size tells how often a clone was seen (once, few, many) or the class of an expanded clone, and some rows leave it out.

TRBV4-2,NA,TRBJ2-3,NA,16,CASSQVQAGGPDTQYF,TGTGCCAGCAGCCAAGTCCAGGCCGGGGGGCCAGATACGCAGTATTTT
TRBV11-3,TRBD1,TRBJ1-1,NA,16,CASSLQWTGSGTEAFF,TGTGCCAGCAGCTTACAGTGGACAGGAAGTGGCACTGAAGCTTTCTTT
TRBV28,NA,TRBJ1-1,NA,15,CASSQGGTSNTEAFF,TGTGCCAGCAGCCAGGGTGGGACATCTAACACTGAAGCTTTCTTT
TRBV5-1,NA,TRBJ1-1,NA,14,CASSVQASNTEAFF,TGCGCCAGCAGCGTACAGGCCTCGAACACTGAAGCTTTCTTT
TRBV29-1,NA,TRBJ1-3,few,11,CSVLVGNTIYF,TGCAGCGTTCTAGTCGGAAACACCATATATTTT
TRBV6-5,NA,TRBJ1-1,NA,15,CASSLEGATNTEAFF,TGTGCCAGCAGTTTAGAAGGGGCCACGAACACTGAAGCTTTCTTT
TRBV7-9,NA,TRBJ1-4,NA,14,CASSTQGTNEKLFF,TGTGCCAGCAGCACCCAGGGGACTAATGAAAAACTGTTTTTT
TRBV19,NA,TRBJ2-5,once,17,CASSTRGSGTWQETQYF,TGTGCCAGTAGTACAAGGGGGTCCGGGACGTGGCAAGAGACCCAGTACTTC
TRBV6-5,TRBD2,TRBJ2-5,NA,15,CASISRRGGRETQYF,TGTGCCAGCATCTCCCGACGGGGGGGTAGGGAGACCCAGTACTTC
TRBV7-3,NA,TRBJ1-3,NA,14,CASSLSATGNTIYF,TGTGCCAGCAGCTTAAGTGCTACTGGAAACACCATATATTTT
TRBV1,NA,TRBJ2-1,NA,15,CTSSQDQTCHNEQFF,TGCACCAGCAGCCAAGATCAGACTTGCCACAATGAGCAGTTCTTC
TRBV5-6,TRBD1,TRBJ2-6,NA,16,CASSRNRGSGANVLTF,TGTGCCAGCAGCAGAAACAGGGGTTCTGGGGCCAACGTCCTGACTTTC
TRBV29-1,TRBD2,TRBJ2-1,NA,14,CSVVTSGGYNEQFF,TGCAGCGTTGTAACTAGCGGGGGGTACAATGAGCAGTTCTTC
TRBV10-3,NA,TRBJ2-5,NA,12,CAIGPSQETQYF,TGTGCCATCGGCCCTTCCCAAGAGACCCAGTACTTC
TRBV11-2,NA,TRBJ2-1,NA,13,CASSLGRGNEQFF,TGTGCCAGCAGCTTAGGGCGGGGTAATGAGCAGTTCTTC
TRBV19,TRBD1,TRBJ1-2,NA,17,CASSTTLDRAPRYGYTF,TGTGCCAGTAGTACCACCTTGGACAGGGCCCCCCGCTATGGCTACACCTTC
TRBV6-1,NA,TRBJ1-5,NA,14,CASSGQTENQPQHF,TGTGCCAGCAGTGGACAGACAGAGAATCAGCCCCAGCATTTT
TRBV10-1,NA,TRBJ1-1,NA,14,CASSESSRNTEAFF,TGCGCCAGCAGTGAGTCTAGTCGGAACACTGAAGCTTTCTTT
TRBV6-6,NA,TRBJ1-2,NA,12,CASSQTNTGYTF,TGTGCCAGCAGCCAAACAAACACTGGCTACACCTTC
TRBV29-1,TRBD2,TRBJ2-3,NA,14,CSATPSGATGTQYF,TGCAGCGCTACACCTAGCGGGGCCACGGGTACGCAGTATTTT
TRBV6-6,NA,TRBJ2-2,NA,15,CASSGTIGRPGELFF,TGTGCCAGCAGCGGGACAATCGGCCGCCCCGGGGAGCTGTTTTTT
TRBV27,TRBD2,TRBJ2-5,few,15,CASKVSGGTGETQYF,TGTGCCAGCAAGGTTAGCGGGGGGACTGGAGAGACCCAGTACTTC